This TCR beta chain was retrieved from a study of blood T cell repertoires in COVID-19. The count of this clone is one. This table comes from immunoSEQ multiplex PCR, and its TCRdb copy is limited to in-frame clones, with some not included. This sample has roughly 200,000 clones, with roughly 88% found just once. This CDR3 has 13 residues. V was pared by 3 bases and J by 7 bases, with 5 bases of the junction left unmatched. Germline-derived CDR1 and CDR2 are SEHNR and FQNEAQ (reference sequence). The receptor's source is a human donor in a cohort sampled during active COVID-19. What was sequenced was peripheral blood. V usage is TRBV7-9 and J usage is TRBJ2-7; TRBD1 aligns across 8 bases. CDR3 loop: CASSLPRTGEQYF. The CDR3 DNA follows: TGTGCCAGCAGCTTGCCCCGGACAGGGGAGCAGTACTTC.